The T cell receptor beta chain described here comes from a study of identical twins. Study findings and constraints: Whereas memory repertoires showed no such difference, abundant cord blood beta clonotypes carried fewer insertions. Models predicted less out-of-frame TCR alpha sharing in monozygotic twins than was found.

Germline V gives CDR1 SGHRS, CDR2 YFSETQ. The CDR3 has 15 amino acids. Trimming removed 1 base from V and 6 bases from J, with 16 bases in between. Turning to this clonotype: Its antigen is unknown.

A single record per CDR3 protein comes from TCRdb applying MiXCR to the 5' RACE reads. In the table there are roughly 690,000 distinct CDR3 sequences, 21% of which are singletons. These data are also associated with another study on T cells expressing NK-cell markers. Per that paper: The authors derived TCR beta repertoires from sorted CD3+CD56+NKG2C+, CD3+CD56+NKG2C- and CD3+CD56-NKG2C+ T cells. Several of the experiments relied on an anti-gamma-delta TCR antibody so that only alpha-beta TCR T cells were sorted.

The sequence was collected from a woman aged 18-29 years in good health. The chain combines TRBV5-1 with TRBJ2-5; either TRBD1 or TRBD2 may supply D (5 bases each). The sequenced sample consisted of PBMCs. The CDR3 region is CASSLSGTNRKTQYF. CDR3 DNA: TGCGCCAGCAGCTTGTCAGGGACGAATCGAAAGACCCAGTACTTC.